A single sample is the source of the 10 T cell receptor beta chains below, sequenced in a study of blood T cell repertoires in COVID-19. Assay: immunoSEQ multiplex PCR; the TCRdb copy retains only in-frame clones and omits some. The sample lists about 190,000 clones, under 90% seen once, with around 20% in the top ten. The sample was peripheral blood. All receptors derive from a human donor in a cohort sampled during active COVID-19.

V usage is TRBV7-2 and J usage is TRBJ2-1; D is uncertain. The CDR3 length is 13 residues. Trimming removed 5 bases from V and 7 bases from J, with 12 bases in between. Germline CDR1 SGHTA, CDR2 FQGNSA. CDR3 protein: CASSLFKPNEQFF. CDR3 coding DNA: TGTGCCAGCAGCCTTTTTAAGCCGAATGAGCAGTTCTTC.

J is TRBJ1-1 and V is TRBV5-6; 9 bases fit TRBD1. V lost 0 bases to trimming and J lost 8 bases; unmatched junction nucleotides: 5. The CDR3 runs to 14 residues. CDR1 is SGHDT, CDR2 YYEEEE, per germline. CDR3 bases: TGTGCCAGCAGCTTGGCGTTTGGGACAGGGGAAGCTTTCTTT. Translated: CASSLAFGTGEAFF.

V and J are TRBV7-2 and TRBJ1-4, with D perhaps matching TRBD1 (5 bases). CDR3 length: 17 amino acids. V was trimmed by 5 bases and J by 5 bases, leaving 21 bases between them. Germline assignment: CDR1 SGHTA and CDR2 FQGNSA. The CDR3 spells CASSPPGGTGVNEKLFF. DNA of the CDR3: TGTGCCAGCAGCCCCCCCGGCGGTACAGGCGTAAATGAAAAACTGTTTTTT.

The count of this clone is one. V is TRBV27 and J is TRBJ2-5; 7 positions match TRBD1. The junction had 10 bases not matched to a gene; V was cut back by 5 bases and J by 4 bases. The germline V gene has CDR1 MNHEY and CDR2 SMNVEV (reference sequence). This CDR3 spans 15 amino acids. The CDR3 DNA sequence: TGTGCCAGCAGTGCCCGACAGGGATGGGCAGAGACCCAGTACTTC. This sequence encodes CASSARQGWAETQYF.

This chain joins TRBV9 and TRBJ2-7; 7 bases agree with TRBD2. The V and J ends lost 3 bases and 5 bases, in that order; junction bases with no gene match: 8. The V gene's germline CDR1 is SGDLS and CDR2 YYNGEE. The CDR3 runs 14 residues. The DNA for the CDR3 is TGTGCCAGCAGCGGGGCGGGAGTTCCCCACGAGCAGTACTTC. Its translation: CASSGAGVPHEQYF.

V and J are TRBV27 and TRBJ2-1, with D possibly TRBD2 on 7 matching bases. V shed 9 bases and J shed 2 bases, with 17 bases lying between them. Germline CDR1 is MNHEY and CDR2 is SMNVEV (reference sequence). The CDR3 spans 15 residues. CDR3 sequence (DNA): TGTGCCAGTTTTGGGGGGGCCGTCCCCTACAATGAGCAGTTCTTC. This translates into CASFGGAVPYNEQFF.

V usage is TRBV7-6 and J usage is TRBJ2-3, with D possibly being TRBD1 (5 bases). The ends were cut back, 1 base at V and 3 bases at J, with 11 bases in the middle. Germline CDR1 SGHVS, CDR2 FNYEAQ. The CDR3 totals 15 residues. The CDR3 sequence is CASSLGTWKTDTQYF. The CDR3 DNA sequence: TGTGCCAGCAGCTTAGGGACATGGAAGACAGATACGCAGTATTTT.

V is TRBV5-1 and J is TRBJ1-2, with a weak D call TRBD1 (6 bases). V was shortened by 3 bases and J by 7 bases, with 31 bases between the two germline ends. Germline V CDR1 and CDR2: SGHRS, YFSETQ. The CDR3 loop spans 19 amino acids. The DNA of the CDR3 is TGCGCCAGCAGCTCGAGCCTGACCTTGACAGGCGGTGAGGCGCGTGGCTACACCTTC. Its protein is CASSSSLTLTGGEARGYTF.

The CDR3 here is CASSYAGTEAFF. The CDR3, as DNA: TGTGCCAGCTCATACGCGGGCACTGAAGCTTTCTTT. J is TRBJ1-1 and V is TRBV18; no reliable D call. The V gene's germline CDR1 is KGHSH and CDR2 LQKENI. The germline V and J ends were trimmed by 5 bases and 4 bases, with 8 bases remaining between them. The CDR3 is 12 amino acids. The full variable domain, its missing parts supplied by reference TRBV18 and TRBJ1-1, is NAGVMQNPRHLVRRRGQEARLRCSPMKGHSHVYWYRQLPEEGLKFMVYLQKENIIDESGMPKERFSAEFPKEGPSILRIQQVVRGDSAAYFCASSYAGTEAFFGQGTRLTVV.

The chain joins TRBV19 to TRBJ1-2; the match to TRBD1 covers 7 bases. The V gene end was trimmed by 10 bases and the J gene end by 7 bases; junction bases not matched to a gene: 12. Germline V CDR1 and CDR2: LNHDA, SQIVND (reference sequence). The CDR3 covers 13 residues. The CDR3 loop is CATSEGATGGYTF. The CDR3 nucleotides read TGTGCCACCTCTGAGGGGGCTACGGGTGGCTACACCTTC.